The 16 T cell receptor beta chains reported below all come from one sample, sequenced in a study of blood T cells in healthy people across ages. A second roughly 6 to 12 cycle PCR used barcoded and J-beta primers. TCRdb passed the 5' RACE reads through MiXCR, listing each CDR3 protein once. Here the sample spans 1.5 million to 2 million distinct CDR3 sequences, 28% being singletons. Sample: blood. All receptors come from a woman aged 25 to 45 in good health.

This clonotype has only a few counts. A much more abundant neighbour one base away suggests this may be a read error. The V gene is TRBV29-1, the J gene TRBJ2-7, with D perhaps TRBD1 or TRBD2 (5 bases each). CDR1 and CDR2 (germline): SQVTM, ANQGSEA. The CDR3 is 14 residues long. With 4 bases removed from V and 7 bases from J, the gap between germline ends came to 20 bases. This CDR3 reads CSVGLTGTCGEQYF. The CDR3 region has the DNA TGCAGCGTTGGTCTTACCGGGACCTGCGGAGAGCAGTACTTC.

This clonotype showed up many times. This chain connects TRBV29-1 to TRBJ2-1; 7 bases are shared with TRBD2. From germline, CDR1 is SQVTM and CDR2 ANQGSEA. This CDR3 has 17 amino acids. The V and J ends lost 7 bases and 8 bases, in that order; junction bases with no gene match: 23. The CDR3 loop is CSAAGVWGTKTGDEQFF. The CDR3 bases are TGCAGCGCGGCGGGGGTATGGGGAACCAAAACGGGGGATGAGCAGTTCTTC.

The chain combines TRBV3-1 with TRBJ2-5; maybe TRBD1 (6 bases). The CDR3 covers 12 residues. CDR1 LGHDT and CDR2 YNNKEL come from the germline V gene (reference sequence). CDR3 DNA: TGTGCTACAGGGACACCCGGCGAGACCCAGTACTTC. It specifies CATGTPGETQYF.

With respect to this clonotype: The junction and the germline gene differ at one end; a read error may be behind it. Written as DNA, the CDR3 is TGTGCCAGCAGCTTAGGACGACAGGTTTTGACTGGAGCTTTCTTT. Amino acid sequence: CASSLGRQVLTGAFF. V usage is TRBV7-2 and J usage is TRBJ1-1, with D possibly being TRBD1 (6 bases). Germline V gene lookup returns CDR1 SGHTA and CDR2 FQGNSA. The CDR3 extends over 15 amino acids.

This clonotype occurred many times. The rearrangement joins TRBV7-6 to TRBJ2-5; 7 bases fit TRBD1. This CDR3 comprises 15 residues. CDR1 SGHVS and CDR2 FNYEAQ come from the germline V gene. V dropped 4 bases and J dropped 2; count of bases not matched to a gene: 7. For the CDR3, the DNA is TGTGCCAGCAGCTCAGCCGGGACAGCACAAGAGACCCAGTACTTC. Protein product: CASSSAGTAQETQYF. Supplemented by reference TRBV7-6 and TRBJ2-5, the full variable domain reads GAGVSQSPRYKVTKRGQDVALRCDPISGHVSLYWYRQALGQGPEFLTYFNYEAQQDKSGLPNDRFSAERPEGSISTLTIQRTEQRDSAMYRCASSSAGTAQETQYFGPGTRLLVL.

The rearrangement links TRBV30 to TRBJ1-2; D ambiguous. Germline V gene data show CDR1 as GTSNPN and CDR2 as SVGIG (reference sequence). The CDR3 covers 13 residues. V was pared by 8 bases and J by 4 bases, with 17 bases between. The CDR3 region is CAGVDAPFYGYTF. CDR3 nucleotides: TGTGCCGGAGTGGACGCCCCCTTCTATGGCTACACCTTC.

The chain carries TRBV10-3 and TRBJ2-7; D gene unclear. This CDR3 has 13 amino acids. Per the germline V gene, CDR1 is ENHRY and CDR2 is SYGVKD. V shed 3 bases and J shed 4 bases, with 10 bases lying between them. The CDR3 region is CAISDLVGYEQYF. The CDR3 DNA is TGTGCCATCAGTGATCTCGTCGGGTACGAGCAGTACTTC.

The chain is built from TRBV7-2 and TRBJ2-7, with TRBD1 identical over 7 bases. This CDR3 has 16 amino acids. The J segment lost 0 bases and the V segment lost 2 bases, leaving 7 bases of the junction unmatched. Germline V CDR1 and CDR2: SGHTA, FQGNSA. In nucleotides, the CDR3 is TGTGCCAGCAGCTTAATCTCGGGGACAGTCTCCTACGAGCAGTACTTC. Translated, it gives CASSLISGTVSYEQYF.

At least ten counts were recorded for this clonotype. The chain carries TRBV24-1 and TRBJ2-3; 8 bases map to TRBD1. Looked up from germline, CDR1 is KGHDR and CDR2 is SFDVKD. The CDR3 consists of 13 residues. The V segment lost 12 bases and the J segment 0 bases; nucleotides outside the gene matches: 4. The CDR3 DNA sequence: TGTGCCCCCCAGGGGGCGAGCACAGATACGCAGTATTTT. Its protein is CAPQGASTDTQYF.

Here the CDR3 DNA reads TGTGCCAGCAGCTCTTATCGTCCGGGACACGAAGGGTCACCCCTCCACTTT. This gives the protein CASSSYRPGHEGSPLHF. The chain couples TRBV7-2 to TRBJ1-6; TRBD1 might be the D (6 bases). Germline V gene sequence: CDR1 SGHTA, CDR2 FQGNSA. The CDR3 is 17 amino acids. Trimming shortened V by 4 bases and J by 10 bases, and 23 bases separated the two germline ends.

V is TRBV5-1 and J is TRBJ2-1, with D uncertain. V lost 2 bases, J lost 7 bases, and 10 bases lay in between. This CDR3 region has 13 residues. Germline assignment: CDR1 SGHRS and CDR2 YFSETQ. CDR3: CASSLSLINEQFF. The CDR3 nucleotides read TGCGCCAGCAGCTTAAGCCTAATTAATGAGCAGTTCTTC.

This clonotype was seen at least ten times. V gene TRBV5-1 combines with J gene TRBJ2-1; D remains ambiguous. The CDR3 length is 16 residues. CDR1 is SGHRS, CDR2 YFSETQ, per germline. Trimming removed 2 bases at V and 0 bases at J, with 12 bases between. DNA for the CDR3: TGCGCCAGCAGCTTAGTGCCTCCAACCTCCTACAATGAGCAGTTCTTC. Its protein is CASSLVPPTSYNEQFF.

This clonotype has ten or more counts. For the CDR3, the DNA is TGCAGCGTTGTCGGGGGGTCTTTCTATGGCTACACCTTC. This gives the protein CSVVGGSFYGYTF. The chain combines TRBV29-1 with TRBJ1-2; tentative D call: TRBD1 (5 bases). CDR3 length: 13 residues. The germline CDR1 and CDR2 sequences are SQVTM and ANQGSEA. Trimming removed 4 bases at V and 4 bases at J, with 13 bases between.

The chain employs TRBV7-9 and TRBJ2-5; 12 bases fit TRBD2. V shed 5 bases and J 3 bases; nucleotides not matched to a gene: 10. The CDR3 extends over 17 amino acids. From germline, CDR1 is SEHNR and CDR2 FQNEAQ (reference sequence). CDR3 bases: TGTGCCAGCAGCACCAACCCGGGACTAGCGGGCAAAGAGACCCAGTACTTC. This sequence encodes CASSTNPGLAGKETQYF. Looking up the rest from reference TRBV7-9 and TRBJ2-5 gives the full variable domain: DTGVSQNPRHKITKRGQNVTFRCDPISEHNRLYWYRQTLGQGPEFLTYFQNEAQLEKSRLLSDRFSAERPKGSFSTLEIQRTEQGDSAMYLCASSTNPGLAGKETQYFGPGTRLLVL.

This clonotype was recorded many times. This chain uses TRBV20-1 with TRBJ2-7; D is uncertain. The CDR3 totals 11 residues. Per germline, CDR1 DFQATT and CDR2 SNEGSKA (reference sequence). V dropped 3 bases and J dropped 9 bases, with 12 bases sitting between them. The CDR3, as DNA: TGCAGTGCTAGTATGGTTCTAGGGCAGTACTTC. Protein: CSASMVLGQYF.

In the case of this clonotype: At one of its ends the junction is not consistent with the germline gene, which may arise from a read error. This sequence joins TRBV5-1 and TRBJ2-1, with 10 bases identical to TRBD2. Germline CDR1 is SGHRS and CDR2 is YFSETQ. This CDR3 comprises 15 residues. The CDR3 DNA sequence: TGCGTCAGCAGCTTAACTAGCGGGGATTTGAATGAGCAGTTCTTC. Translation: CVSSLTSGDLNEQFF. The full variable domain, completed using reference TRBV5-1 and TRBJ2-1, is KAGVTQTPRYLIKTRGQQVTLSCSPISGHRSVSWYQQTPGQGLQFLFEYFSETQRNKGNFPGRFSGRQFSNSRSEMNVSTLELGDSALYLCVSSLTSGDLNEQFFGPGTRLTVL.